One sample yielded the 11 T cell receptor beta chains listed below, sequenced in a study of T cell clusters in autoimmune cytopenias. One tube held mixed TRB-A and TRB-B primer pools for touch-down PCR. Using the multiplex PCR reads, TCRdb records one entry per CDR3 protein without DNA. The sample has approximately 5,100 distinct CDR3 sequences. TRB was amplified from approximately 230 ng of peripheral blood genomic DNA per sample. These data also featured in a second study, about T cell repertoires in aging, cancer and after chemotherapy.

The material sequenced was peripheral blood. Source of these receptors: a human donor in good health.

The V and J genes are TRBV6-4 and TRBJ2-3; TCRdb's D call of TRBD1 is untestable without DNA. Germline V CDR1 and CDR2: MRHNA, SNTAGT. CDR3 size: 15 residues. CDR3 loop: CASSAGTGGGDTQYF.

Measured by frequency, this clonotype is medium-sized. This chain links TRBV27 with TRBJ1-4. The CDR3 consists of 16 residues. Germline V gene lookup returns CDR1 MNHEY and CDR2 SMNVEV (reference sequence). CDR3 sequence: CASSSLANSIVEKLFF.

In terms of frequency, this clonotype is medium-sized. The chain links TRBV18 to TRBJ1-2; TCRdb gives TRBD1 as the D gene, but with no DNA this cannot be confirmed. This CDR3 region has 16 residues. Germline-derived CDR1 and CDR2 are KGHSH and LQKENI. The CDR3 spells CASSPTAGGINYGYTF.

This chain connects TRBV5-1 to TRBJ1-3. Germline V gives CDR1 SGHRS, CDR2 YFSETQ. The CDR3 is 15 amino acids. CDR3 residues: CASSWDPKSGNTIYF. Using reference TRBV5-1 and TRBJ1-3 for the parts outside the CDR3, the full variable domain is KAGVTQTPRYLIKTRGQQVTLSCSPISGHRSVSWYQQTPGQGLQFLFEYFSETQRNKGNFPGRFSGRQFSNSRSEMNVSTLELGDSALYLCASSWDPKSGNTIYFGEGSWLTVV.

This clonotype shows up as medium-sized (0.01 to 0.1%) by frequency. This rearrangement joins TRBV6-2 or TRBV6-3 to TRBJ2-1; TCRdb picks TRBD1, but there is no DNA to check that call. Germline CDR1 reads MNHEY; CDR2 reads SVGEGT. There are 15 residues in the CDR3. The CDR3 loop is CASTPGHHPYNEQFF.

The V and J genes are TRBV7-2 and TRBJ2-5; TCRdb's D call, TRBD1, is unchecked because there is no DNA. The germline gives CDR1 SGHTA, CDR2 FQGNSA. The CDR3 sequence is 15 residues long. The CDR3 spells CASSTRRTVQETQYF. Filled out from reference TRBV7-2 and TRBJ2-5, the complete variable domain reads GAGVSQSPSNKVTEKGKDVELRCDPISGHTALYWYRQSLGQGLEFLIYFQGNSAPDKSGLPSDRFSAERTGGSVSTLTIQRTQQEDSAVYLCASSTRRTVQETQYFGPGTRLLVL.

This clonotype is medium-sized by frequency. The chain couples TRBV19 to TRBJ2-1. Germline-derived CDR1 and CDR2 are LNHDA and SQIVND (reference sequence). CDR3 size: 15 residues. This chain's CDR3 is CASSAWGTSYNEQFF.

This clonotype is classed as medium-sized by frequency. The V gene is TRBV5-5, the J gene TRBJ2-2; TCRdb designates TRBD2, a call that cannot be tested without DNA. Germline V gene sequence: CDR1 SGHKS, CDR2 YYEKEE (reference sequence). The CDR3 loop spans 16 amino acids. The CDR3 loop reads CASSWGLAGVGGELFF.

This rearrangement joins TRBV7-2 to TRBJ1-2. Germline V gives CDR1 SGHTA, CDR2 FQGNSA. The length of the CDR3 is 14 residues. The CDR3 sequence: CASSDTRKVYGYTF.

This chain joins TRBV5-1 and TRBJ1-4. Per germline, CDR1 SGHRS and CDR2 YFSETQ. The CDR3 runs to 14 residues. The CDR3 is CASSLSTGNEKLFF.

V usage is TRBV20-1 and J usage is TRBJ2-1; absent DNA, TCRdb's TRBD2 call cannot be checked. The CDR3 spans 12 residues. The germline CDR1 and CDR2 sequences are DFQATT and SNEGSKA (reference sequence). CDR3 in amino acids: CSPVPSGAEQFF.